This is a list of T cell receptor beta chains from one sample in a study of blood T cell repertoires in COVID-19. TCRdb keeps only in-frame clones here, not all; method: immunoSEQ multiplex PCR. The sample records around 160,000 clones, 75% to 90% being singletons. The specimen sequenced was peripheral blood. Source of these receptors: a woman aged 60-70 years with COVID-19, enrolled during active disease. The CDR3 runs from the conserved cysteine through the conserved F or W. The order of the fields is J gene, V gene, D gene, clone size, CDR3 protein, CDR3 DNA. D genes are given only for firm matches. Size values are once, few and many counts, or a class for expanded clones, and some rows have none.

>TRBJ1-6|TRBV4-1|TRBD1|.
CASSQLDRGNNSPLHF
TGCGCCAGCAGCCAGCTCGACAGGGGTAATAATTCACCCCTCCACTTT
>TRBJ2-7|TRBV4-1|TRBD1|few
CASSQDERQGRYEQYF
TGCGCCAGCAGCCAAGATGAACGACAGGGACGGTACGAGCAGTACTTC
>TRBJ1-6|TRBV7-9|.|.
CASRYGGNNSPLHF
TGTGCCAGCAGGTATGGCGGCAATAATTCACCCCTCCACTTT
>TRBJ1-1|TRBV19|.|.
CASRNGGTEAFF
TGTGCCAGTAGGAACGGGGGGACTGAAGCTTTCTTT
>TRBJ1-1|TRBV4-1|.|.
CASSQAQAGDTEAFF
TGCGCCAGCAGCCAAGCGCAGGCAGGGGACACTGAAGCTTTCTTT
>TRBJ1-3|TRBV29-1|.|.
CSVARSSGNTIYF
TGCAGCGTTGCCAGATCCTCTGGAAACACCATATATTTT
>TRBJ1-6|TRBV5-1|.|.
CASSLTQGHNSPLHF
TGCGCCAGCAGCTTGACCCAGGGTCATAATTCACCCCTCCACTTT
>TRBJ2-1|TRBV28|TRBD1|.
CASTAVGTGFLSYNEQFF
TGTGCCAGCACCGCCGTTGGGACAGGGTTTTTGTCCTACAATGAGCAGTTCTTC
>TRBJ1-1|TRBV20-1|.|.
CSAGENTEAFF
TGCAGTGCAGGGGAGAACACTGAAGCTTTCTTT
>TRBJ1-4|TRBV6-2/TRBV6-3|.|.
CASSYTGTVREKLFF
TGTGCCAGCAGTTACACAGGAACCGTACGGGAAAAACTGTTTTTT
>TRBJ2-6|TRBV6-5|.|.
CASSSQDHSGANVLTF
TGTGCCAGCAGTTCACAGGATCACTCTGGGGCCAACGTCCTGACTTTC
>TRBJ1-2|TRBV11-2|.|.
CASSLTGNGYTF
TGTGCCAGCAGCTTAACAGGGAATGGCTACACCTTC
>TRBJ2-7|TRBV30|.|once
CAWSRTLRQYF
TGTGCCTGGAGCAGAACGCTTCGGCAGTACTTC
>TRBJ2-5|TRBV9|TRBD1|.
CASSVEGTGMETQYF
TGTGCCAGCAGCGTAGAAGGGACAGGGATGGAGACCCAGTACTTC
>TRBJ2-1|TRBV4-1|TRBD2|.
CASSQLAGGTYNEQFF
TGCGCCAGCAGCCAACTAGCGGGGGGCACCTACAATGAGCAGTTCTTC
>TRBJ2-3|TRBV7-2|TRBD1|.
CASRRGPGDTQYF
TGTGCCAGCCGCAGGGGGCCTGGAGATACGCAGTATTTT
>TRBJ2-1|TRBV5-1|.|.
CASSLELKPRAPYNEQFF
TGCGCCAGCAGCTTAGAGTTGAAGCCCAGGGCCCCCTACAATGAGCAGTTCTTC